One and the same sample provided the 8 T cell receptor beta chains below, sequenced in a study of blood T cells in healthy people across ages. Together with a sample-barcoded 5' primer, a J-beta primer mix was included in a second PCR lasting about 6 to 11 cycles. TCRdb used MiXCR to reprocess the 5' RACE reads, holding one entry per CDR3 protein. The table has approximately 1.5 million distinct CDR3 sequences, 35% to 45% seen once. Material for sequencing was blood. The receptors shown here come from a woman aged 18-29 years in good health.

This chain joins TRBV28 and TRBJ2-7; D not resolved. Germline CDR1 is MDHEN and CDR2 is SYDVKM. V dropped 5 bases and J dropped 1 base, with 12 bases sitting between them. The CDR3 is made up of 14 amino acids. For the CDR3, the DNA is TGTGCCAGCAGTCGCAGGTTCAGGTCCTACGAGCAGTACTTC. Translation: CASSRRFRSYEQYF.

This clonotype was counted a few times. V is TRBV12-3 or TRBV12-4 and J is TRBJ2-1; 9 bases match TRBD1. There are 15 residues in the CDR3. V gave up 6 bases and J gave up 7 bases; unmatched junction bases: 10. CDR3 sequence: CASRAQQGAVNEQFF. CDR3 nucleotides: TGTGCCAGCAGAGCTCAACAGGGGGCGGTAAATGAGCAGTTCTTC.

This clonotype was found many times. V gene TRBV20-1 combines with J gene TRBJ2-1; D uncertain. Germline loops: CDR1 DFQATT, CDR2 SNEGSKA (reference sequence). This CDR3 is built from 13 residues. V was cut by 6 bases and J by 8 bases, with 17 bases left in between. Here the CDR3 reads CSAYQPTWDEQFF. In nucleotides, the CDR3 is TGCAGTGCGTACCAGCCTACTTGGGATGAGCAGTTCTTC.

This clonotype appeared a few times. The chain has TRBV28 and TRBJ1-6, with TRBD1 identical over 12 bases. This CDR3 has 15 residues. After removal of 2 bases from V and 9 bases from J, the junction contained 2 bases not matched to a gene. Germline assignment: CDR1 MDHEN and CDR2 SYDVKM. CDR3 DNA: TGTGCCAGCAGTTTACGGGACAGGGGGCGTTCACCCCTCCACTTT. Its translation is CASSLRDRGRSPLHF.

This chain's CDR3 is CASRPTENYGYTF. DNA of the CDR3: TGTGCCAGCAGACCGACGGAGAACTATGGCTACACCTTC. The rearrangement uses TRBV12-3 or TRBV12-4 and TRBJ1-2, with no clear D. The ends were cut back, 6 bases at V and 2 bases at J, with 10 bases in the middle. This CDR3 comprises 13 residues.

Points on this clonotype: A much bigger clone sits one base away, suggesting this may be a read error. The CDR3 coding sequence is TGCGCCAGCAGCCAAAGGACAGGGACCTACAAGCAGTACTTC. Translated, it gives CASSQRTGTYKQYF. The V call is TRBV4-3, the J call TRBJ2-4; 8 bases are shared with TRBD1. The CDR3 has 14 residues. V was pared by 2 bases and J by 13 bases, with 10 bases of the junction left unmatched. The germline CDR1 and CDR2 sequences are LGHNA and YSLEER.

This rearrangement joins TRBV4-1 to TRBJ2-3, with TRBD2 identical over 9 bases. There are 16 residues in the CDR3. Germline values: CDR1 MGHRA, CDR2 YSYEKL. Losses at the gene ends were 3 bases for V and 0 bases for J; bases not matched to a gene: 4. CDR3 in amino acids: CASSQLAGTSTDTQYF. The CDR3 DNA reads TGCGCCAGCAGCCAGCTAGCGGGGACTAGCACAGATACGCAGTATTTT.

The V gene is TRBV29-1, the J gene TRBJ2-1; D remains ambiguous. The CDR3 contains 11 residues. Trimming shortened V by 2 bases and J by 9 bases, and 8 bases separated the two germline ends. The germline gives CDR1 SQVTM, CDR2 ANQGSEA. In DNA, the CDR3 is TGCAGCGTTGAACTCGAAGGTGAGCAGTTCTTC. Its protein product is CSVELEGEQFF.